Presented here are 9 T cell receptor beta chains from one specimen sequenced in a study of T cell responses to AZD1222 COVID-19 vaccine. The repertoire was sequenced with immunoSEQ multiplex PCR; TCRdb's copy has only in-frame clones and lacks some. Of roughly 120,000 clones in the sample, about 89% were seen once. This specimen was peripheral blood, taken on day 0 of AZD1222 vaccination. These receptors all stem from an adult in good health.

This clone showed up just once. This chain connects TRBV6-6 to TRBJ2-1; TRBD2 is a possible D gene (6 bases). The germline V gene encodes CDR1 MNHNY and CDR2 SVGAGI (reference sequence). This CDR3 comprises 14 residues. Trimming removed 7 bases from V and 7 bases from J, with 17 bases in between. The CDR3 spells CASISSGSTNEQFF. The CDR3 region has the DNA TGTGCCAGCATAAGTAGCGGTTCGACGAATGAGCAGTTCTTC.

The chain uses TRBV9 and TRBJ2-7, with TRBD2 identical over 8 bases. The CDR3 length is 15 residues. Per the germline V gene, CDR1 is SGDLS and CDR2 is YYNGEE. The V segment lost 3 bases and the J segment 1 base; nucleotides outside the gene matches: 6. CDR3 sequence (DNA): TGTGCCAGCAGCGAGGGACTAGGTAAATCCTACGAGCAGTACTTC. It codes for CASSEGLGKSYEQYF.

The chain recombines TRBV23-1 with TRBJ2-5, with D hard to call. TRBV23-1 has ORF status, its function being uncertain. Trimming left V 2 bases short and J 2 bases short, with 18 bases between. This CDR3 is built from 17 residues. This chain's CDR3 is CASSQGRTSFRQETQYF. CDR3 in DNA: TGCGCCAGCAGTCAAGGGCGGACCAGCTTTCGGCAAGAGACCCAGTACTTC.

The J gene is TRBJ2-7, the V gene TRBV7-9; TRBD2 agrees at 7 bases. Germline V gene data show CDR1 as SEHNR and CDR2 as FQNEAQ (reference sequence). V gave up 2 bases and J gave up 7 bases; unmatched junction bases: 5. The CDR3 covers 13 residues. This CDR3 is CASSLQGTIEQYF. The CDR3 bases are TGTGCCAGCAGCTTACAAGGGACTATTGAGCAGTACTTC.

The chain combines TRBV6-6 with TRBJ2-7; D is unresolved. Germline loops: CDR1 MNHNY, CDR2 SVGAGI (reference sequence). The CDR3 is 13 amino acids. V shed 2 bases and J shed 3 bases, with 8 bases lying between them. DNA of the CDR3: TGTGCCAGCAGTTACGCTACAAACTACGAGCAGTACTTC. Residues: CASSYATNYEQYF.

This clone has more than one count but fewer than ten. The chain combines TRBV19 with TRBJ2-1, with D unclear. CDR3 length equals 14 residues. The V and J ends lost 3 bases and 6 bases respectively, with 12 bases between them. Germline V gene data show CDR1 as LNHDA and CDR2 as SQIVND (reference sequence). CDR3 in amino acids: CASSIGVKVNEQFF. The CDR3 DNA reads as TGTGCCAGTAGTATTGGGGTGAAGGTCAATGAGCAGTTCTTC. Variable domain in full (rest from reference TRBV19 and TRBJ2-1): DGGITQSPKYLFRKEGQNVTLSCEQNLNHDAMYWYRQDPGQGLRLIYYSQIVNDFQKGDIAEGYSVSREKKESFPLTVTSAQKNPTAFYLCASSIGVKVNEQFFGPGTRLTVL.

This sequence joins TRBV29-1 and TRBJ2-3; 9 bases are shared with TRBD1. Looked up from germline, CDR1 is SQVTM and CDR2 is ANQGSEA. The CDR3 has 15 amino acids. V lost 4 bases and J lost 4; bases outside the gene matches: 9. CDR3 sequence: CSVVDGQGWADTQYF. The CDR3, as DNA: TGCAGCGTTGTCGACGGACAGGGGTGGGCAGATACGCAGTATTTT.

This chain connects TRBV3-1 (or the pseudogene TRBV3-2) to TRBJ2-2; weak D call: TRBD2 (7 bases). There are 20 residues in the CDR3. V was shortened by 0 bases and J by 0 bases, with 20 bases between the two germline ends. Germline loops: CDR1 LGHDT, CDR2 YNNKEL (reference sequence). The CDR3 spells CASSQDRPPRGAPNTGELFF. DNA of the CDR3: TGTGCCAGCAGCCAAGATAGGCCCCCACGGGGGGCCCCGAACACCGGGGAGCTGTTTTTT.

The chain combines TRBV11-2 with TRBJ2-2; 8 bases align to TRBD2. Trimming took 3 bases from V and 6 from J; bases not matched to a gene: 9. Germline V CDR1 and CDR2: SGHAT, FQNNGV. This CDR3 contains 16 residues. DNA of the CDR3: TGTGCCAGCAGCTTGGCCGGGGGGGGGAAGGCCGGGGAGCTGTTTTTT. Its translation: CASSLAGGGKAGELFF.